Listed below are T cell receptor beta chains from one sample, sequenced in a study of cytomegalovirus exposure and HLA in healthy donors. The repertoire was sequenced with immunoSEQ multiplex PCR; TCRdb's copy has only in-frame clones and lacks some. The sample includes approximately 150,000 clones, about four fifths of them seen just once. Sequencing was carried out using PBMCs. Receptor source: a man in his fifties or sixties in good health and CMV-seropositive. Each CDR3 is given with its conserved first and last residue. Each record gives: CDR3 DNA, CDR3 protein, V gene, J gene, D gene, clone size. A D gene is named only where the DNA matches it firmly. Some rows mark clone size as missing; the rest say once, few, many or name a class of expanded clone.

DNA: TGTGCCATCAGCCTCGACAGGATTTCGAACACTGAAGCTTTCTTT
CDR3: CAISLDRISNTEAFF
V: TRBV10-3
J: TRBJ1-1
D: .
size: .

DNA: TGCGCCAGGCTTATCTTATCCGGGACTAGCGGGGAGCAGTACTTC
CDR3: CARLILSGTSGEQYF
V: TRBV10-1
J: TRBJ2-7
D: TRBD2
size: .

DNA: TGTGCCAGTAGTTCAACACAGGGGGCCACAGATACGCAGTATTTT
CDR3: CASSSTQGATDTQYF
V: TRBV19
J: TRBJ2-3
D: TRBD1
size: .

DNA: TGTGCCAGCAGCTTACACGCGGGGGGTTCCTACGAGCAGTACTTC
CDR3: CASSLHAGGSYEQYF
V: TRBV7-3
J: TRBJ2-7
D: TRBD2
size: .

DNA: TGTGCCAGCAGCCCACAGAGTCTCGAGCAGTACTTC
CDR3: CASSPQSLEQYF
V: TRBV7-8
J: TRBJ2-7
D: .
size: .

DNA: TGTGCCAGTAGTATGGGACAGGGCGATGAAAAACTGTTTTTT
CDR3: CASSMGQGDEKLFF
V: TRBV19
J: TRBJ1-4
D: TRBD1
size: .

DNA: TGTGCCAGCAGTTCTGGACAGGGGGGACAGCCCCAGCATTTT
CDR3: CASSSGQGGQPQHF
V: TRBV28
J: TRBJ1-5
D: TRBD1
size: .

DNA: TGCAGCGTTAAACAGGGCTTCGATCAGCCCCAGCATTTT
CDR3: CSVKQGFDQPQHF
V: TRBV29-1
J: TRBJ1-5
D: .
size: .

DNA: TGCGCCAGCAGCCAAGCCCAGCGGGAGTGGAATGAGCAGTTCTTC
CDR3: CASSQAQREWNEQFF
V: TRBV4-3
J: TRBJ2-1
D: TRBD2
size: .

DNA: TGTGCCAGCAGCTTGGGTTTTGGGCCGGCCTACGAGCAGTACTTC
CDR3: CASSLGFGPAYEQYF
V: TRBV5-6
J: TRBJ2-7
D: .
size: .

DNA: TGTGCCAGCAGTGTACTCAGGGGAACCGGGGAGCTGTTTTTT
CDR3: CASSVLRGTGELFF
V: TRBV2
J: TRBJ2-2
D: .
size: .

DNA: TGTGCCAGCGGGACTAGCGGGAGGGCCACAGATACGCAGTATTTT
CDR3: CASGTSGRATDTQYF
V: TRBV28
J: TRBJ2-3
D: TRBD2
size: .

DNA: TGTGCCAGCAGTTTAGTAGAGGATCAGCCCCAGCATTTT
CDR3: CASSLVEDQPQHF
V: TRBV27
J: TRBJ1-5
D: .
size: once

DNA: TGTGCCATCACGGGCAGGGGGGGCACAGATACGCAGTATTTT
CDR3: CAITGRGGTDTQYF
V: TRBV10-3
J: TRBJ2-3
D: .
size: .

DNA: TGCAGCGTCGCACAGGATAAGAACTATGGCTACACCTTC
CDR3: CSVAQDKNYGYTF
V: TRBV29-1
J: TRBJ1-2
D: .
size: .

DNA: TGTGCCCTTGGGGAAGGGAGGAACACTGAAGCTTTCTTT
CDR3: CALGEGRNTEAFF
V: TRBV11-2
J: TRBJ1-1
D: .
size: .

DNA: TGTGCCAGCAGTCCCCCTACAGGGAACACTGAAGCTTTCTTT
CDR3: CASSPPTGNTEAFF
V: TRBV28
J: TRBJ1-1
D: .
size: .

DNA: TGTGCCAGCAGTGAACCCCGGGGACAGGGGAGAGATACGCAGTATTTT
CDR3: CASSEPRGQGRDTQYF
V: TRBV6-1
J: TRBJ2-3
D: TRBD1
size: .

DNA: TGTGCCAGCAGCTTATATGATGGTAGCGGGAACGAGCAGTACTTC
CDR3: CASSLYDGSGNEQYF
V: TRBV11-2
J: TRBJ2-7
D: TRBD2
size: .

DNA: TGTGCCAGCAGCGTGGGCGGGAGCCACGAGCAGTACTTC
CDR3: CASSVGGSHEQYF
V: TRBV9
J: TRBJ2-7
D: TRBD2
size: .

DNA: TGTGCCAGCAGAAATGGGACAGACCGTTACTATGGTTACACCTTC
CDR3: CASRNGTDRYYGYTF
V: TRBV4-2
J: TRBJ1-2
D: TRBD1
size: .

DNA: TGTGCCAGCAGCTTACTAGCGGGAGTCACAGATACGCAGTATTTT
CDR3: CASSLLAGVTDTQYF
V: TRBV5-5
J: TRBJ2-3
D: TRBD2
size: .

DNA: TGTGCCAGCAGTGAAGCGCTTCGGGACAGGGCCTATGGCTACACCTTC
CDR3: CASSEALRDRAYGYTF
V: TRBV2
J: TRBJ1-2
D: TRBD1
size: .

DNA: TGTGCCACCGGGAGGAGTGGCACAGATACGCAGTATTTT
CDR3: CATGRSGTDTQYF
V: TRBV6-5
J: TRBJ2-3
D: TRBD2
size: .

DNA: TGTGCCAGCAGTTCCCTATCTAGGGACAGGGGTGGCTACACCTTC
CDR3: CASSSLSRDRGGYTF
V: TRBV28
J: TRBJ1-2
D: TRBD1
size: .

DNA: TGTGCCAGCAACTCGTGGGCAGGGAAAGAGACCCAGTACTTC
CDR3: CASNSWAGKETQYF
V: TRBV6-1
J: TRBJ2-5
D: .
size: .